This T cell receptor beta chain is from a study of circulating CD8 cells and anti-PD-1 response in melanoma. General study results and limits: PD-1 and DPOS subsets showed similar, higher clonality than DNEG. Expanded sorted subsets were checked for tumor reactivity using peptides. Most experiments lacked replicates.

TCR libraries were prepared from roughly 14 ng of total RNA with the QIAseq Immune Repertoire TCR panel. TCRdb reprocessed the reads via MiXCR and lists one record per CDR3 protein. Among over 450 distinct CDR3 sequences listed, 8.1% were seen once. Live CD3+CD8+TCRalphabeta+ cells were sorted into four subsets by PD-1 and/or TIGIT. By its share, this clonotype is hyperexpanded. Its target is unknown. The CDR3 is 16 residues long. V dropped 3 bases and J dropped 1; count of bases not matched to a gene: 8. The germline V gene has CDR1 SGHKS and CDR2 YYEKEE (reference sequence). Sample: CD8+ T cells from PBMCs, taken at baseline or after one month of anti-PD-1 therapy (not recorded which). The chain employs TRBV5-5 and TRBJ2-7, with TRBD1 matching over 9 bases. The receptor's source is a human donor with melanoma. CDR3 protein: CASSSLLQGASYEQYF. DNA for the CDR3: TGTGCCAGCAGCTCCCTATTACAGGGGGCTTCCTACGAGCAGTACTTC.